This entry describes one T cell receptor beta chain. The antigen is unknown. The second PCR ran roughly 6 to 11 cycles with a sample-barcoded 5' primer and J-beta primers. Every sample returned 2.5 million or more CDR3-containing paired-end reads. Each CDR3 protein is one row after TCRdb ran MiXCR on the 5' RACE reads. The sample has about 780,000 distinct CDR3 sequences; about 47% are singletons. This specimen belongs to a study of blood T cells in healthy people across ages. Findings and caveats of the study: With age, beta diversity per million T cells declined roughly linearly, significantly by 30 to 40. Higher diversity, along with more naive CD4+ cells, distinguished long-lived donors from aged donors.

Germline values: CDR1 DFQATT, CDR2 SNEGSKA (reference sequence). CDR3 length equals 14 residues. Trimming stripped 3 bases from V and 1 base from J, with 11 bases between. This clonotype originated in an older man in good health. Sequencing was done on a sample of blood. The V gene is TRBV20-1, the J gene TRBJ2-3, with no clear D. Written as DNA, the CDR3 is TGCAGTGCTAGTTATCTAGAGGGCACAGATACGCAGTATTTT. It encodes CSASYLEGTDTQYF.